This T cell receptor beta chain was identified during a study of T cells in localized non-small cell lung cancer. Study-level findings and limits: Of the top 100 tumor clones, median roughly 55 were in adjacent lung, around 28 among its top 100. Uninvolved adjacent lung, not tumor, had the highest T cell clonality.

This CDR3 is 14 amino acids long. The V segment lost 4 bases and the J segment 1 base; nucleotides outside the gene matches: 6. Germline loops: CDR1 GTSNPN, CDR2 SVGIG (reference sequence). Remarks on this clone: As yet, its antigen is unknown.

Sequencing used immunoSEQ multiplex PCR; TCRdb keeps in-frame clones, though not all of them. The data show 9,500 to 14,000 clones, over 25% seen once. The chain combines TRBV30 with TRBJ2-5; TRBD2 matches at 7 bases. This TCR was sampled from a man aged 35-75 years with stage I lung adenocarcinoma. Sequences were derived from lung tumor tissue, sampled before any cancer treatment. The CDR3 nucleotides read TGTGCCTGGAAAAGGCGGGGGTCCCAAGAGACCCAGTACTTC. Translation gives CAWKRRGSQETQYF.